The 10 T cell receptor beta chains below come from one sample, sequenced in a study of blood T cell repertoires in COVID-19. Only in-frame clones appear in the TCRdb table, and some are missing; sequencing was by immunoSEQ multiplex PCR. The table records 60,000 or so clones, 85% to 90% of them present only once. Material for sequencing was peripheral blood. The receptors here all came from a human donor with active COVID-19. The donor label of this sample is uncertain.

The chain uses TRBV6-5 and TRBJ2-3; D may be TRBD2 (7 bases). Germline V lookup: CDR1 MNHEY, CDR2 SVGAGI. V shed 8 bases and J shed 5 bases, with 20 bases lying between them. The CDR3 consists of 15 residues. CDR3 nucleotide sequence: TGTGCCAGCGCCCTCCAAGGGGGGGCGGGAGATACGCAGTATTTT. As protein: CASALQGGAGDTQYF.

The chain is built from TRBV6-5 and TRBJ1-5; D may be TRBD1 (6 bases). Germline CDR1 is MNHEY and CDR2 is SVGAGI. Deletions cut 10 bases from V and 4 bases from J, with 20 bases between. The CDR3 length is 15 residues. This CDR3 is CATLDSKRGNQPQHF. CDR3 bases: TGTGCCACCTTGGACAGTAAAAGGGGGAATCAGCCCCAGCATTTT.

The chain has TRBV21-1 and TRBJ1-5; TRBD1, the table's D call, was not compared with the DNA. TRBV21-1 is marked as a pseudogene. The CDR3 loop spans 17 amino acids. CDR3 protein: CASSKVRDKAGNQPQHF. The CDR3 DNA reads TGTGCCAGCAGCAAAGTAAGGGACAAAGCTGGCAATCAGCCCCAGCATTTT.

A note on this clone: The CDR3 does not close with the conserved phenylalanine or tryptophan, likely indicating a read error. Because the CDR3's place on the DNA is in doubt, the DNA is left out and the CDR3 is given as listed by TCRdb. J is TRBJ1-4 and V is TRBV30; the table's D call, TRBD1, was not checked against the DNA. The CDR3 comprises 11 residues, both ends counted. Germline loops: CDR1 GTSNPN, CDR2 SVGIG (reference sequence). CDR3 sequence reads: CAWSLPGQVIV.

This clone occurred once. This chain links TRBV6-5 with TRBJ1-2, with TRBD1 matching 7 bases. This CDR3 contains 16 residues. Germline assignment: CDR1 MNHEY and CDR2 SVGAGI. The trim removed 2 bases at V and 0 bases at J, leaving 6 bases unmatched. CDR3 protein: CASSYQDRPANYGYTF. CDR3 DNA: TGTGCCAGCAGTTACCAGGACAGGCCCGCTAACTATGGCTACACCTTC.

In the case of this clone: The limits of the CDR3 on the DNA are not certain, so only TCRdb's listed CDR3 is given. J is TRBJ2-7 and V is TRBV29-1; the table names TRBD1, a call not compared with the DNA. CDR1 is SQVTM and CDR2 is ANQGSEA in the germline V gene. The CDR3 has 14 amino acids, counting both end residues. The chain's CDR3 is CSVEMFGPGTGTYF.

This clone was recorded once. This chain links TRBV10-2 with TRBJ2-5; 10 nucleotides align to TRBD2. The ends lost 0 bases at V and 5 bases at J; junction bases unmatched: 6. Germline loops: CDR1 WSHSY, CDR2 SAAADI. The CDR3 is 16 amino acids. The DNA of the CDR3 is TGCGCCAGCAGTGAGTCTACAGCGGGGGGGCAGGAGACCCAGTACTTC. Translation gives CASSESTAGGQETQYF.

The chain carries TRBV18 and TRBJ2-2, with 9 nucleotides matching TRBD1. Losses at the gene ends were 4 bases for V and 3 bases for J; bases not matched to a gene: 3. Looked up from germline, CDR1 is KGHSH and CDR2 is LQKENI. The CDR3 is made up of 15 amino acids. The CDR3: CASSLRTGDTGELFF. Here the CDR3 DNA reads TGTGCCAGCTCACTCCGGACAGGGGACACCGGGGAGCTGTTTTTT.

The rearrangement links TRBV6-1 to TRBJ2-3; 13 bases are a match to TRBD2. CDR1 is MNHNS, CDR2 SASEGT, per germline. Germline trimming cut 6 bases from V and 4 bases from J; bases unmatched to any gene: 10. The CDR3 has 17 amino acids. CDR3 sequence: CASRETSGGARSDTQYF. The CDR3 nucleotides read TGTGCCAGCAGGGAAACTAGCGGGGGGGCGAGGTCAGATACGCAGTATTTT.

The rearrangement links TRBV6-5 to TRBJ2-2; TRBD1 might be the D (6 bases). V was shortened by 6 bases and J by 3 bases, with 11 bases between the two germline ends. The CDR3 is 14 residues long. Germline V gene lookup returns CDR1 MNHEY and CDR2 SVGAGI. The chain's CDR3 is CASRLQGYTGELFF. DNA for the CDR3: TGTGCCAGCAGGTTACAGGGCTACACCGGGGAGCTGTTTTTT.